This TCR beta chain was sequenced during a study of T cell repertoires in cytomegalovirus infection. Across the whole study: Both recently identified HLA-C-restricted and well-studied HLA-B-restricted CMV epitopes were used in the study. TCR beta signatures that were public indicated CMV infection and matching HLA type. Study results and limitations: The study found HLA-C-restricted CMV-specific TCR beta clonotypes dominating the ex vivo response.

CDR1 KGHDR and CDR2 SFDVKD come from the germline V gene. Trimming left V 4 bases short and J 0 bases short, with 28 bases between. This CDR3 has 21 residues. TCRdb itself ran the reads through MiXCR, one entry per CDR3 protein. The sample carries tens of thousands of distinct CDR3 sequences, about 24% recorded once. This clonotype was picked up a small number of times. The target antigen is unknown. The genes are TRBV24-1 and TRBJ2-3, with D possibly being TRBD1 (6 bases). The source material was CD8+ T cells from cultured PBMCs, sampled from culture after CMV antigen stimulation. This TCR was recovered from a human donor in good health (CMV status not recorded). Some clones in this sample may be carry-over from other donors' samples. The DNA for the CDR3 is TGTGCCACCAGTGACCGGACAGCAAGTGGGACCAGACAAATTAGCACAGATACGCAGTATTTT. Translated, it gives CATSDRTASGTRQISTDTQYF.